A single sample is the source of the 18 T cell receptor beta chains below, sequenced in a study of CD8 T cells in Susac syndrome. It was with random hexamers that about 0.45 to 1 ug RNA was reverse transcribed. TCRdb reprocessed the immunoSEQ multiplex PCR reads via MiXCR and lists one record per CDR3 protein. The sample lists under 200,000 distinct CDR3 sequences; around 95% were seen once. Sequenced input: CD4+ T cells from PBMCs. These receptors came from a human donor with Susac syndrome.

The chain recombines TRBV2 with TRBJ2-7, with 11 bases that match TRBD2. Germline trimming cut 6 bases from V and 7 bases from J; bases unmatched to any gene: 11. CDR3 length: 15 amino acids. CDR1 is SNHLY, CDR2 FYNNEI, per germline. The CDR3 loop is CASRQTSGSSREQYF. CDR3 nucleotides: TGTGCCAGCAGACAAACTAGCGGGAGCTCCCGGGAGCAGTACTTC.

This chain joins TRBV6-2 or TRBV6-3 and TRBJ2-1, with D tentatively TRBD1 (7 bases). The V end lost 5 bases, the J end lost 6 bases, and 17 bases lay between the germline ends. CDR1 MNHEY and CDR2 SVGEGT come from the germline V gene. This CDR3 region has 15 residues. The CDR3 region is CASSGGTALSNEQFF. For the CDR3, the DNA is TGTGCCAGCAGTGGCGGGACAGCCCTAAGCAATGAGCAGTTCTTC.

V usage is TRBV4-3 and J usage is TRBJ1-2; D remains ambiguous. Between the trimmed V and J ends, which lost 0 bases and 7 bases, there was a span of 15 bases. Per the germline V gene, CDR1 is LGHNA and CDR2 is YSLEER. The CDR3 totals 15 residues. The CDR3, as DNA: TGCGCCAGCAGCCAAGATCCGGGCCCGACGGCTGGCTACACCTTC. Translating it yields CASSQDPGPTAGYTF.

The chain recombines TRBV18 with TRBJ2-1; D is unresolved. Germline assignment: CDR1 KGHSH and CDR2 LQKENI. This CDR3 spans 11 amino acids. Between the trimmed V and J ends, which lost 3 bases and 12 bases, there was a span of 9 bases. CDR3 residues: CASSPNNGQFF. CDR3 DNA sequence: TGTGCCAGCTCACCCAACAACGGGCAGTTCTTC.

DNA for the CDR3: TGCAGCGTGCTGACAGGGATCATGAACACTGAAGCTTTCTTT. As protein: CSVLTGIMNTEAFF. The chain has TRBV29-1 and TRBJ1-1, with 7 bases lining up with TRBD1. V lost 6 bases, J lost 0 bases, and 7 bases stayed unmatched. This CDR3 contains 14 residues. The V gene's germline CDR1 is SQVTM and CDR2 ANQGSEA.

The rearrangement links TRBV24-1 to TRBJ2-7; D gene ambiguous. Germline-derived CDR1 and CDR2 are KGHDR and SFDVKD. V was shortened by 9 bases and J by 1 base, with 6 bases between the two germline ends. This CDR3 comprises 11 residues. CDR3 residues: CATSSSYEQYF. CDR3 DNA: TGTGCCACCTCATCTTCCTACGAGCAGTACTTC.

The chain uses TRBV20-1 and TRBJ2-4, with TRBD1 matching over 8 bases. Germline loops: CDR1 DFQATT, CDR2 SNEGSKA (reference sequence). The CDR3 contains 15 residues. The V and J ends lost 3 bases and 9 bases, in that order; junction bases with no gene match: 13. CDR3 DNA sequence: TGCAGTGCTAGGGGAGAGACAGGGGTCACCAGCATTCAGTACTTC. Residues: CSARGETGVTSIQYF.

V gene TRBV30 combines with J gene TRBJ2-2; D is ambiguous. Germline-derived CDR1 and CDR2 are GTSNPN and SVGIG (reference sequence). Deletions cut 1 base from V and 2 bases from J, with 8 bases between. There are 14 residues in the CDR3. DNA for the CDR3: TGTGCCTGGAGTGCGTTAAGTAACACCGGGGAGCTGTTTTTT. Translated, it gives CAWSALSNTGELFF.

This rearrangement joins TRBV25-1 to TRBJ2-7, with D possibly matching TRBD1 (6 bases). Germline V CDR1 and CDR2: MGHDK, SYGVNS. The CDR3 is 13 residues long. V lost 4 bases, J lost 0 bases, and 7 bases lay in between. For the CDR3, the DNA is TGTGCCAGCAGTGCAGGGGTCTCCTACGAGCAGTACTTC. Its translation is CASSAGVSYEQYF.

The V call is TRBV14, the J call TRBJ2-1; either TRBD1 or TRBD2 may supply D (5 bases each). This CDR3 has 14 amino acids. Germline V gives CDR1 SGHDN, CDR2 FVKESK. The V end lost 9 bases, the J end lost 2 bases, and 14 bases lay between the germline ends. The DNA of the CDR3 is TGTGCCAGGCCACCCGGGGACGCCTACAATGAGCAGTTCTTC. This translates into CARPPGDAYNEQFF.

This chain links TRBV24-1 with TRBJ1-5; TRBD1 might be the D (5 bases). The CDR3 is made up of 12 amino acids. V lost 9 bases to trimming and J lost 2 bases, with 7 bases between them. Germline V lookup: CDR1 KGHDR, CDR2 SFDVKD. The CDR3 bases are TGTGCCACCGGGGGAGGCAATCAGCCCCAGCATTTT. It specifies CATGGGNQPQHF.

The CDR3 nucleotides are TGCGCCAGCAGCTTGGAGGCGGGGGGGACCTACAATGAGCAGTTCTTC. It yields the protein CASSLEAGGTYNEQFF. This rearrangement joins TRBV5-1 to TRBJ2-1, with TRBD2 identical over 9 bases. Germline V CDR1 and CDR2: SGHRS, YFSETQ. Trimming took 0 bases from V and 2 from J; bases not matched to a gene: 3. The CDR3 spans 16 residues.

There are a few counts of this clonotype. This sequence joins TRBV5-4 and TRBJ2-3; D is unresolved. CDR1 SGHNT and CDR2 YYREEE come from the germline V gene (reference sequence). Trimming stripped 4 bases from V and 1 base from J, with 7 bases between. The CDR3 contains 13 residues. CDR3 in DNA: TGTGCCAGCAGCCCAGTCGGCACAGATACGCAGTATTTT. It yields the protein CASSPVGTDTQYF.

The chain employs TRBV30 and TRBJ2-1; D is ambiguous. The CDR3 contains 11 residues. Germline V lookup: CDR1 GTSNPN, CDR2 SVGIG (reference sequence). Trimming took 0 bases from V and 9 from J, leaving 6 bases between them. DNA of the CDR3: TGTGCCTGGAGTGTGAGTGTTGAGCAGTTCTTC. Residues: CAWSVSVEQFF. The full variable domain, in which reference TRBV30 and TRBJ2-1 provide the parts outside the CDR3, is SQTIHQWPATLVQPVGSPLSLECTVEGTSNPNLYWYRQAAGRGLQLLFYSVGIGQISSEVPQNLSASRPQDRQFILSSKKLLLSDSGFYLCAWSVSVEQFFGPGTRLTVL.

This clonotype was seen a few times. This chain joins TRBV2 and TRBJ1-1; unclear D gene. V shed 5 bases and J shed 1 base, with 8 bases lying between them. The CDR3 covers 13 residues. Germline V lookup: CDR1 SNHLY, CDR2 FYNNEI. CDR3 loop: CASSLQQNTEAFF. CDR3 DNA sequence: TGTGCCAGCAGTTTACAGCAGAACACTGAAGCTTTCTTT.

J is TRBJ2-3 and V is TRBV7-9; unclear D gene. The CDR3 totals 17 residues. With 1 base removed from V and 3 bases from J, the gap between germline ends came to 17 bases. The germline CDR1 and CDR2 sequences are SEHNR and FQNEAQ (reference sequence). In DNA form, the CDR3 reads TGTGCCAGCAGCTTAGATGGCCAAGCCCTGGGAACAGATACGCAGTATTTT. This gives the protein CASSLDGQALGTDTQYF. Full variable domain (rest looked up from reference TRBV7-9 and TRBJ2-3): DTGVSQNPRHKITKRGQNVTFRCDPISEHNRLYWYRQTLGQGPEFLTYFQNEAQLEKSRLLSDRFSAERPKGSFSTLEIQRTEQGDSAMYLCASSLDGQALGTDTQYFGPGTRLTVL.

The chain joins TRBV28 to TRBJ2-7; 8 nucleotides line up with TRBD2. This CDR3 region has 15 residues. Germline lookup yields CDR1 MDHEN and CDR2 SYDVKM. With V trimmed by 4 bases and J by 2 bases, 7 bases remained unmatched. This CDR3 reads CASSYPSGRTYEQYF. The CDR3, as DNA: TGTGCCAGCAGTTACCCCAGCGGGAGAACCTACGAGCAGTACTTC.

The chain's CDR3 is CATSRRTGGARETQYF. The CDR3 DNA follows: TGTGCCACCAGCCGACGTACAGGGGGCGCGAGGGAGACCCAGTACTTC. The J gene is TRBJ2-5, the V gene TRBV15; 9 bases are a match to TRBD1. The CDR3 consists of 16 residues. The trim removed 5 bases at V and 5 bases at J, leaving 12 bases unmatched. Germline lookup yields CDR1 LNHNV and CDR2 YYDKDF (reference sequence).